These 20 T cell receptor beta chains originate from one sample sequenced in a study of OX40 agonist ivuxolimab in advanced cancers. TCRdb's table, derived via immunoSEQ multiplex PCR, lists solely in-frame clones and lacks some. Of about 38,000 clones in the sample, about nine tenths were seen once. This material consisted of CD4+ or CD8+ T cells sorted from blood, taken in a trial of the OX40 agonist ivuxolimab. The receptor set was obtained from an adult with an advanced solid tumor such as melanoma, head and neck, liver or kidney cancer.

The chain combines TRBV11-2 with TRBJ1-6, with a tentative D call TRBD1 (6 bases). V lost 7 bases to trimming and J lost 5 bases, with 15 bases between them. CDR1 SGHAT and CDR2 FQNNGV come from the germline V gene. The CDR3 runs 15 residues. The CDR3 protein is CASTSLTGNNSPLHF. In DNA form, the CDR3 reads TGTGCCAGCACCTCTCTGACAGGCAATAATTCACCCCTCCACTTT.

V gene TRBV7-2 combines with J gene TRBJ2-5; 11 bases fit TRBD2. The CDR3 is 17 amino acids. CDR1 SGHTA and CDR2 FQGNSA come from the germline V gene. After removal of 1 base from V and 2 bases from J, the junction contained 6 bases not matched to a gene. The CDR3 DNA reads as TGTGCCAGCAGCTTAGGGCCTCCTAGCGGGGGGCAAGAGACCCAGTACTTC. Protein: CASSLGPPSGGQETQYF.

CDR3 nucleotide sequence: TGCGCCAGCAGCCAAGTTAGACCTACTAGCGGGAGTAGCTACGAGCAGTACTTC. As protein: CASSQVRPTSGSSYEQYF. This chain joins TRBV4-1 and TRBJ2-7; 11 nucleotides match TRBD2. The CDR3 sequence is 18 residues long. With 1 base clipped from V and 3 bases from J, the junction kept 11 bases outside the gene matches. Germline assignment: CDR1 MGHRA and CDR2 YSYEKL.

This rearrangement joins TRBV7-3 to TRBJ2-2, with 7 bases lining up with TRBD1. CDR3 length: 12 residues. Germline V gene data show CDR1 as SGHTA and CDR2 as FQGTGA. The J segment lost 6 bases and the V segment lost 5 bases, leaving 0 bases of the junction unmatched. As DNA, the CDR3 is TGTGCCAGCAGCACAGGGGCCGGGGAGCTGTTTTTT. It is translated as CASSTGAGELFF.

The chain links TRBV7-8 to TRBJ2-1; 9 nucleotides align to TRBD2. Trimming cost V 2 bases and J 8 bases; bases outside gene matches: 7. Per the germline V gene, CDR1 is SGHVS and CDR2 is FQNEAQ. The CDR3 is made up of 15 amino acids. This CDR3 reads CASSLWGSGSDEQFF. CDR3 coding DNA: TGTGCCAGCAGCTTATGGGGTAGCGGGAGTGATGAGCAGTTCTTC.

J is TRBJ2-5 and V is TRBV5-1; a possible D gene is TRBD2 (6 bases). There are 15 residues in the CDR3. V lost 2 bases and J 1 base, leaving 12 bases between the germline ends. Germline V gene lookup returns CDR1 SGHRS and CDR2 YFSETQ. In DNA form, the CDR3 reads TGCGCCAGCAGCTTTATTTTAGCGGCCCAAGAGACCCAGTACTTC. Protein: CASSFILAAQETQYF.

J is TRBJ2-3 and V is TRBV19, with a tentative D call TRBD2 (6 bases). Germline values: CDR1 LNHDA, CDR2 SQIVND (reference sequence). V lost 0 bases and J lost 1, with 11 bases in between. The CDR3 has 16 residues. DNA of the CDR3: TGTGCCAGTAGTATAGATCCACCGGGGGGCACAGATACGCAGTATTTT. Protein: CASSIDPPGGTDTQYF.

Only one count was recorded for this clone. V and J are TRBV6-5 and TRBJ1-5; D unresolved. V was trimmed by 2 bases and J by 4 bases, leaving 9 bases between them. The CDR3 is 14 residues long. Germline CDR1 reads MNHEY; CDR2 reads SVGAGI. This CDR3 is CASSYAAANQPQHF. For the CDR3, the DNA is TGTGCCAGCAGTTACGCTGCGGCTAATCAGCCCCAGCATTTT.

This clone turned up a few times. This chain links TRBV19 with TRBJ1-6; 9 positions agree with TRBD1. CDR3 length: 13 residues. Germline V gene data show CDR1 as LNHDA and CDR2 as SQIVND (reference sequence). V trimming: 9 bases; J trimming: 4 bases; junction bases outside the gene matches: 1. The CDR3: CASGTGYNSPLHF. Written as DNA, the CDR3 is TGTGCCAGCGGGACAGGGTATAATTCACCCCTCCACTTT. Variable domain in full (rest from reference TRBV19 and TRBJ1-6): DGGITQSPKYLFRKEGQNVTLSCEQNLNHDAMYWYRQDPGQGLRLIYYSQIVNDFQKGDIAEGYSVSREKKESFPLTVTSAQKNPTAFYLCASGTGYNSPLHFGNGTRLTVT.

This clone was found once. J is TRBJ2-7 and V is TRBV7-9; D is ambiguous. V dropped 5 bases and J dropped 0 bases, with 11 bases sitting between them. Germline-derived CDR1 and CDR2 are SEHNR and FQNEAQ (reference sequence). The CDR3 is 14 residues long. CDR3 in DNA: TGTGCCAGCAGCGACCGGGCTTCCTCCTACGAGCAGTACTTC. Residues: CASSDRASSYEQYF.

The chain carries TRBV7-6 and TRBJ2-7, with 8 nucleotides matching TRBD2. This CDR3 region has 16 residues. The V gene's germline CDR1 is SGHVS and CDR2 FNYEAQ. The V segment lost 0 bases and the J segment 4 bases; nucleotides outside the gene matches: 8. The CDR3 DNA reads as TGTGCCAGCAGCTTAGCCCCCTGGCGGGGGGCTTACGAGCAGTACTTC. Encoded protein: CASSLAPWRGAYEQYF. The complete variable domain, with remaining parts taken from reference TRBV7-6 and TRBJ2-7, reads GAGVSQSPRYKVTKRGQDVALRCDPISGHVSLYWYRQALGQGPEFLTYFNYEAQQDKSGLPNDRFSAERPEGSISTLTIQRTEQRDSAMYRCASSLAPWRGAYEQYFGPGTRLTVT.

The gene calls are TRBV7-9 and TRBJ1-4; no reliable D call. The V end was cut by 7 bases, the J end by 8 bases, with 11 bases between. Germline V gene lookup returns CDR1 SEHNR and CDR2 FQNEAQ (reference sequence). The CDR3 runs to 12 residues. The DNA of the CDR3 is TGTGCCAGCAACCTACATAGGGAAAAACTGTTTTTT. It codes for CASNLHREKLFF.

V gene TRBV28 combines with J gene TRBJ1-6; 9 bases agree with TRBD1. The CDR3 contains 18 residues. Trimming took 5 bases from V and 6 from J; bases not matched to a gene: 14. The germline V gene has CDR1 MDHEN and CDR2 SYDVKM. The CDR3 protein is CASSLGQGGGKPNSPLHF. In DNA, the CDR3 is TGTGCCAGCAGTCTGGGACAGGGCGGGGGGAAACCTAATTCACCCCTCCACTTT.

V usage is TRBV7-8 and J usage is TRBJ2-3; D is possibly TRBD1 (5 bases). From germline, CDR1 is SGHVS and CDR2 FQNEAQ. This CDR3 is built from 13 residues. V dropped 5 bases and J dropped 5 bases, with 11 bases sitting between them. As DNA, the CDR3 is TGTGCCAGCAGCCCAGCAGGGCGAGATACGCAGTATTTT. It encodes CASSPAGRDTQYF.

The V and J genes are TRBV18 and TRBJ2-5, with 7 bases that match TRBD1. J gave up 3 bases and V 3 bases, and 4 bases lay outside the gene matches. CDR3 size: 14 residues. The V gene's germline CDR1 is KGHSH and CDR2 LQKENI. CDR3 residues: CASSPGDREETQYF. The CDR3 bases are TGTGCCAGCTCACCTGGTGACAGGGAAGAGACCCAGTACTTC.

This clone was detected a few times. The V and J genes are TRBV6-1 and TRBJ1-6, with 7 nucleotides matching TRBD1. The V and J ends lost 6 bases and 9 bases, in that order; junction bases with no gene match: 5. The CDR3 covers 13 residues. Germline CDR1 MNHNS, CDR2 SASEGT. CDR3 in DNA: TGTGCCAGCAGCAGGGGGGTTAGTTCACCCCTCCACTTT. Translated: CASSRGVSSPLHF.

The J gene is TRBJ2-2, the V gene TRBV7-9; D unclear. Germline V gives CDR1 SEHNR, CDR2 FQNEAQ (reference sequence). The germline V and J ends were trimmed by 3 bases and 6 bases, with 5 bases remaining between them. The CDR3 is 12 amino acids. The CDR3 spells CASSFRAGELFF. The CDR3 nucleotides read TGTGCCAGCAGCTTTCGGGCCGGGGAGCTGTTTTTT.

The chain combines TRBV19 with TRBJ2-5; TRBD2 aligns across 8 bases. The CDR3 is 14 amino acids. Germline CDR1 and CDR2: LNHDA and SQIVND (reference sequence). Germline trimming cut 1 base from V and 7 bases from J; bases unmatched to any gene: 5. The CDR3 spells CASSIGLASGTQYF. In nucleotides, the CDR3 is TGTGCCAGTAGTATAGGACTAGCGAGTGGGACCCAGTACTTC.

This clone has only one observation. The gene calls are TRBV6-5 and TRBJ2-7; D call uncertain. Trimming cost V 2 bases and J 6 bases, with 14 bases left between them. The CDR3 loop spans 14 amino acids. CDR1 MNHEY and CDR2 SVGAGI come from the germline V gene. Here the CDR3 DNA reads TGTGCCAGCAGTTACGGGATTAACACTGGCGAGCAGTACTTC. It translates to CASSYGINTGEQYF.

V is TRBV5-1 and J is TRBJ1-1; D not resolved. V lost 4 bases and J 8 bases, leaving 24 bases between the germline ends. The germline V gene encodes CDR1 SGHRS and CDR2 YFSETQ. The CDR3 is 16 amino acids. CDR3 in amino acids: CASSHNRAGDLGEAFF. The CDR3 bases are TGCGCCAGCAGCCACAACCGGGCCGGGGATTTAGGGGAAGCTTTCTTT.